The rows below give T cell receptor beta chains drawn from one sample of a study of cytomegalovirus exposure and HLA in healthy donors. The table came from immunoSEQ multiplex PCR; TCRdb's copy has only in-frame clones and leaves some out. The repertoire holds about 160,000 clones, with around 85% as singletons. What was sequenced was PBMCs. These receptors all come from a man younger than 40 in good health and CMV-seropositive. The CDR3 runs from the conserved cysteine through the conserved F or W. A D gene is named only where the DNA matches it firmly. Some rows have no size entry. The others give once, few or many, or a class for an expanded clone.

>NA|TRBJ2-7|TRBV11-2|few
CASSLQFSSYEQYF
TGTGCCAGCAGCTTACAGTTCAGCTCCTACGAGCAGTACTTC
>TRBD2|TRBJ2-7|TRBV6-5|NA
CASSYELAGAYEQYF
TGTGCCAGCAGTTACGAACTAGCGGGGGCCTACGAGCAGTACTTC
>NA|TRBJ2-5|TRBV4-3|NA
CASSQDSRETQYF
TGCGCCAGCAGCCAAGATTCCCGGGAGACCCAGTACTTC
>TRBD2|TRBJ2-7|TRBV4-1|NA
CASSHGRGASYEQYF
TGCGCCAGCAGCCATGGGAGGGGCGCCTCCTACGAGCAGTACTTC
>NA|TRBJ1-1|TRBV6-5|once
CASSYVEGYGAEAFF
TGTGCCAGCAGTTACGTCGAGGGATATGGGGCTGAAGCTTTCTTT
>NA|TRBJ1-3|TRBV7-8|NA
CASSSQGSSGNTIYF
TGTGCCAGCAGCTCACAGGGTAGCTCTGGAAACACCATATATTTT
>NA|TRBJ1-5|TRBV7-2|NA
CASSLRGNQPQHF
TGTGCCAGCAGCTTGCGGGGCAATCAGCCCCAGCATTTT
>NA|TRBJ2-7|TRBV6-5|NA
CASSYGRLPSYEQYF
TGTGCCAGCAGTTACGGGCGCCTGCCCTCCTACGAGCAGTACTTC
>TRBD1|TRBJ1-4|TRBV5-4|NA
CASSRGQSEGEKLFF
TGTGCCAGCAGCAGGGGACAGTCGGAGGGTGAAAAACTGTTTTTT
>NA|TRBJ2-3|TRBV27|once
CASKKVSRGFTDTQYF
TGTGCCAGCAAGAAAGTCTCCCGGGGTTTCACAGATACGCAGTATTTT
>NA|TRBJ2-7|TRBV7-2|few
CASSLGPETYEQYF
TGTGCCAGCAGCTTAGGACCGGAGACCTACGAGCAGTACTTC
>TRBD1|TRBJ2-7|TRBV6-6|once
CASQTGVSYEQYF
TGTGCCAGCCAGACAGGGGTTTCCTACGAGCAGTACTTC
>NA|TRBJ2-7|TRBV19|NA
CASRNGGSYEQYF
TGTGCCAGTAGGAATGGAGGTTCCTACGAGCAGTACTTC
>TRBD2|TRBJ2-7|TRBV18|NA
CASSLSGGAYEQYF
TGTGCCAGCTCCCTAAGCGGGGGGGCTTACGAGCAGTACTTC
>NA|TRBJ2-7|TRBV10-3|NA
CAISEGGGLDEQYF
TGTGCCATCAGTGAGGGAGGCGGGCTCGACGAGCAGTACTTC
>TRBD2|TRBJ2-4|TRBV5-6|NA
CASSLVRRGGPEQIQYF
TGTGCCAGCAGCTTGGTTCGGCGGGGGGGGCCCGAACAAATTCAGTACTTC
>NA|TRBJ1-2|TRBV27|NA
CASSLTQASGINYGYTF
TGTGCCAGCAGTTTGACACAGGCCTCAGGGATTAACTATGGCTACACCTTC
>NA|TRBJ2-3|TRBV7-8|NA
CASSLGASTDTQYF
TGTGCCAGCAGCTTAGGGGCTAGCACAGATACGCAGTATTTT
>TRBD1|TRBJ2-7|TRBV2|NA
CASSDPVGGQYEQYF
TGTGCCAGCAGTGATCCGGTTGGGGGACAGTACGAGCAGTACTTC
>TRBD1|TRBJ1-2|TRBV2|few
CASSPRGTGGNLGYTF
TGTGCCAGCAGTCCCCGGGGGACAGGGGGCAATCTTGGCTACACCTTC
>TRBD1|TRBJ2-5|TRBV7-6|NA
CASSQFTSGGREETQYF
TGTGCCAGCAGCCAGTTCACGTCAGGGGGCAGGGAAGAGACCCAGTACTTC
>TRBD1|TRBJ2-5|TRBV7-9|NA
CASSFDREETQYF
TGTGCCAGCAGCTTCGACAGGGAGGAGACCCAGTACTTC
>TRBD2|TRBJ2-1|TRBV4-3|NA
CASSQEGSGGAYNEQFF
TGCGCCAGCAGCCAAGAGGGTAGCGGGGGGGCTTACAATGAGCAGTTCTTC
>TRBD1|TRBJ1-1|TRBV30|NA
CAWRSRGHTEAFF
TGTGCCTGGAGGAGCAGGGGGCACACTGAAGCTTTCTTT
>NA|TRBJ2-1|TRBV30|NA
CAWSVRGAGGYNEQFF
TGTGCCTGGAGTGTACGCGGGGCAGGGGGCTACAATGAGCAGTTCTTC
>TRBD2|TRBJ2-7|TRBV11-2|NA
CASSSTGGLSYEQYF
TGTGCCAGCAGCTCGACGGGGGGTCTCTCCTACGAGCAGTACTTC
>TRBD2|TRBJ2-4|TRBV4-3|once
CASSHPGAGRENIQYF
TGCGCCAGCAGCCACCCGGGTGCGGGGAGGGAAAACATTCAGTACTTC
>NA|TRBJ1-2|TRBV20-1|NA
CSAIERYGYTF
TGCAGTGCCATCGAGAGATATGGCTACACCTTC
>NA|TRBJ1-1|TRBV7-9|few
CASSPRGGAAAFF
TGTGCCAGCAGCCCGCGAGGGGGGGCTGCGGCTTTCTTT
>NA|TRBJ2-1|TRBV19|NA
CASTPGTPTYNEQFF
TGTGCCAGTACCCCGGGGACTCCAACCTACAATGAGCAGTTCTTC
>NA|TRBJ2-7|TRBV6-5|NA
CASSYSPTGVDEQYF
TGTGCCAGCAGTTACTCCCCGACAGGAGTAGACGAGCAGTACTTC
>TRBD1|TRBJ1-6|TRBV5-5|few
CASSTDRVNSPLHF
TGTGCCAGCAGCACGGACAGGGTTAATTCACCCCTCCACTTT
>TRBD1|TRBJ2-7|TRBV27|NA
CASSLSGTGQGTGEQYF
TGTGCCAGCAGTTTGTCGGGAACGGGACAGGGGACGGGCGAGCAGTACTTC
>NA|TRBJ2-3|TRBV7-9|NA
CASSETIRGVRDTQYF
TGTGCCAGCAGCGAGACCATCAGGGGGGTTAGAGATACGCAGTATTTT
>TRBD1|TRBJ2-7|TRBV5-5|NA
CASSLGQDLYEQYF
TGTGCCAGCAGCCTGGGACAGGACCTCTACGAGCAGTACTTC
>TRBD1|TRBJ2-5|TRBV4-3|NA
CASSQSAGTGGETQYF
TGCGCCAGCAGTCAAAGCGCTGGGACAGGGGGAGAGACCCAGTACTTC